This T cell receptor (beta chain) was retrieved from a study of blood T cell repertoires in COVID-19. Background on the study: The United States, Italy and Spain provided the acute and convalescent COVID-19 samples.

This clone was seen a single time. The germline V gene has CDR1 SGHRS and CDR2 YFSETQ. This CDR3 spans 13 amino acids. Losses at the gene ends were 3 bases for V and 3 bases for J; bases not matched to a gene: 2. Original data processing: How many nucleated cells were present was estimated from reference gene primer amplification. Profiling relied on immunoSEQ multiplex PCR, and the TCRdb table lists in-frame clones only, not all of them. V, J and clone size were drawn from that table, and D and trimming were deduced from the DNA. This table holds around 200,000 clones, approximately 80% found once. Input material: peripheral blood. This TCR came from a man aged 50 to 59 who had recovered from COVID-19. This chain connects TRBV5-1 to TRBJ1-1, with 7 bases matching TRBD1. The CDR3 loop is CASSSTGDTEAFF. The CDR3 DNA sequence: TGCGCCAGCAGCTCAACAGGGGACACTGAAGCTTTCTTT.